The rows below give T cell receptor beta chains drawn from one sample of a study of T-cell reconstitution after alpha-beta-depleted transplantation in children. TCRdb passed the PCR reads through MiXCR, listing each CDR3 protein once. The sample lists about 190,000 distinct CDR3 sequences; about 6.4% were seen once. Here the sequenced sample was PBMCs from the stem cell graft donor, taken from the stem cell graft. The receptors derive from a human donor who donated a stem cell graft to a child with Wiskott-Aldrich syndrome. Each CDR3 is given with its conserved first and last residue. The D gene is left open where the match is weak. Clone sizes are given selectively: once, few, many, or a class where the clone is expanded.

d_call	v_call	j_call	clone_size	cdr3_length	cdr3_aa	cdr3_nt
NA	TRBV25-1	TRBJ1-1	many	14	CASSARSDTLVAFF	TGTGCCAGCAGCGCACGCTCGGACACCTTAGTGGCTTTCTTT
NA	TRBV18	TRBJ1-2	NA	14	CASSPGSILGGYTF	TGTGCCAGCTCACCGGGATCTATCCTCGGGGGCTACACCTTC
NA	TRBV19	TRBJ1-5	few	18	CASTPSTGGVSSNQPQHF	TGTGCCAGTACCCCCTCAACGGGGGGGGTAAGTAGCAATCAGCCCCAGCATTTT
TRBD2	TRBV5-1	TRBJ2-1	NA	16	CASSRDGGWKVDEQFF	TGCGCCAGCAGCCGGGACGGGGGGTGGAAGGTTGATGAGCAGTTCTTC
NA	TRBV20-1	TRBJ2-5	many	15	CSATRPTGTIETQYF	TGCAGTGCTACTCGCCCGACAGGAACTATAGAGACCCAGTACTTC
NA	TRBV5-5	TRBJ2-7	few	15	CASSKMPGGRNEQYF	TGTGCCAGCAGCAAGATGCCCGGGGGCAGGAACGAGCAGTACTTC
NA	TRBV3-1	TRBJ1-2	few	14	CASSPANSVYGYTF	TGTGCCAGCAGCCCTGCCAATTCGGTTTATGGCTACACCTTC
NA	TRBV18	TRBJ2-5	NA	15	CASSASKRTQETQYF	TGTGCCAGCTCTGCGTCGAAGCGGACCCAAGAGACCCAGTACTTC
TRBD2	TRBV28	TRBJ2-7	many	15	CASSVAGAPLRVQYF	TGTGCCAGTTCGGTAGCGGGGGCCCCCCTAAGGGTGCAGTACTTC
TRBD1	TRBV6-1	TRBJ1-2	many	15	CASSADRALNYGYTF	TGTGCCAGCAGTGCTGACAGGGCCCTCAACTATGGCTACACCTTC
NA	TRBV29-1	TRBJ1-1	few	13	CSVESLGVPEAFF	TGCAGCGTTGAATCTCTCGGGGTCCCTGAAGCTTTCTTT
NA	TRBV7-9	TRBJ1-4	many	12	CASSPGPEKLFF	TGTGCCAGCAGCCCGGGACCTGAAAAACTGTTTTTT
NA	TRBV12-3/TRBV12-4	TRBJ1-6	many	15	CASSFGGAYNSPLHF	TGTGCCAGCAGTTTTGGGGGCGCCTATAATTCACCCCTCCACTTT
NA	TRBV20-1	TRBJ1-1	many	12	CSAARGNTEAFF	TGCAGTGCTGCTAGGGGAAACACTGAAGCTTTCTTT
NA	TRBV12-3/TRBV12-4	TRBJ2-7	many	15	CASSPRESPLYEQYF	TGTGCCAGCAGTCCCCGGGAGAGCCCCCTCTACGAGCAGTACTTC
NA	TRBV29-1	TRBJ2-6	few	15	CSVAAGPTGANVLTF	TGCAGCGTTGCAGCCGGCCCTACTGGGGCCAACGTCCTGACTTTC
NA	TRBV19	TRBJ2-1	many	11	CASSIRDEQFF	TGTGCCAGTAGTATACGTGATGAGCAGTTCTTC
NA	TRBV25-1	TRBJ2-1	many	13	CATVGRLYNEQFF	TGTGCCACCGTGGGAAGGCTTTACAATGAGCAGTTCTTC
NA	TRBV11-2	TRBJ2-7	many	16	CASSAVPRARLNEQYF	TGTGCCAGCAGCGCCGTACCCCGCGCGAGACTTAACGAGCAGTACTTC
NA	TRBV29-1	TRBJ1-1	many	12	CSAQTGRTEAFF	TGCAGCGCACAGACAGGCCGGACTGAAGCTTTCTTT
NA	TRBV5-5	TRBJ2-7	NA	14	CASSFSDGTYEQYF	TGTGCCAGCAGCTTTAGCGACGGAACCTACGAGCAGTACTTC
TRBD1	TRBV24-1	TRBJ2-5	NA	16	CATSDPTGAGGETQYF	TGTGCCACCAGTGATCCGACAGGGGCCGGAGGAGAGACCCAGTACTTC
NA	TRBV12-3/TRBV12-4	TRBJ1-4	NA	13	CASSLFRGNRRFF	TGTGCCAGCAGTTTATTTCGGGGAAATAGGCGTTTTTTT
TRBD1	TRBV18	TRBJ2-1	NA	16	CASSPQTGGLGNEQFF	TGTGCCAGCTCACCACAAACAGGGGGTTTAGGCAATGAGCAGTTCTTC
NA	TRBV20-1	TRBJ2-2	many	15	CSARVFVRNTGELFF	TGCAGTGCTAGAGTATTCGTCCGGAACACCGGGGAGCTGTTTTTT
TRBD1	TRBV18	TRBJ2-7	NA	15	CASSPRHRGKYKQYF	TGTGCCAGCTCACCACGGCACAGGGGGAAATACAAGCAGTACTTC
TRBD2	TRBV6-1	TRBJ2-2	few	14	CASFKRGGTGELFF	TGTGCCAGCTTCAAGCGGGGGGGCACCGGGGAGCTGTTTTTT
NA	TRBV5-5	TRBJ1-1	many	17	CASKLQTGGPGNTEAFF	TGTGCCAGCAAGCTTCAGACCGGGGGGCCGGGTAACACTGAAGCTTTCTTT
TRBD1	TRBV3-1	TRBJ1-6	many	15	CASSHTGQEGSPLHF	TGTGCCAGCAGCCATACGGGACAGGAGGGTTCACCCCTCCACTTT
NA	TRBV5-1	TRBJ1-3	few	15	CASSLPGGSGNTIYF	TGCGCCAGCAGCTTACCGGGGGGCTCTGGAAACACCATATATTTT
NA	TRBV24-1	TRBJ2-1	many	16	CATSDYNSGTPGEQFF	TGTGCCACCAGTGACTATAACTCCGGGACTCCGGGGGAGCAGTTCTTC
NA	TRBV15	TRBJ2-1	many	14	CATSRDIFRDSPFF	TGTGCCACCAGCAGAGATATTTTTCGAGACTCTCCGTTCTTC
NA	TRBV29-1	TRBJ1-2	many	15	CSVEPLYGRDHGYTF	TGCAGCGTTGAACCCCTTTATGGCAGGGATCATGGCTACACCTTC
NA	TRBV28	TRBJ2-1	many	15	CASSLFRVTYNEQFF	TGTGCCAGCAGTTTATTCCGGGTGACCTACAATGAGCAGTTCTTC
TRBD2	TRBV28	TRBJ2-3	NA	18	CASSSGTSGISLTDTQYF	TGTGCCAGCAGTTCTGGGACTAGCGGAATATCCCTCACAGATACGCAGTATTTT
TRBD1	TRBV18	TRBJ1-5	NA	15	CASSLGTGGSQPQHF	TGTGCCAGCTCACTCGGAACAGGGGGCAGCCAGCCCCAGCATTTT
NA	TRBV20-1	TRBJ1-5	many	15	CSASRGDGFNQPQHF	TGCAGTGCTAGTCGGGGAGACGGGTTCAATCAGCCCCAGCATTTT
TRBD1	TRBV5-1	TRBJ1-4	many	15	CASSPSGQGGEKLFF	TGCGCCAGCAGCCCGTCAGGACAGGGTGGAGAAAAACTGTTTTTT
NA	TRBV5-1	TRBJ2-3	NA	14	CASSLGRIGDTQYF	TGCGCCAGCAGCTTGGGGAGAATTGGAGATACGCAGTATTTT
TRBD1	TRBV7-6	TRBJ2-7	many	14	CASSLALTGGEQYF	TGTGCCAGCAGCTTAGCCCTGACAGGGGGCGAGCAGTACTTC
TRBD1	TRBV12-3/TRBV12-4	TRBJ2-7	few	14	CASRLGQGSYEQYF	TGTGCCAGCAGGCTGGGACAGGGCTCCTACGAGCAGTACTTC
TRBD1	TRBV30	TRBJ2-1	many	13	CAWRGRGRSEQFF	TGTGCCTGGAGAGGCAGGGGGCGATCTGAGCAGTTCTTC
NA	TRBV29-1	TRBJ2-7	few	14	CSVARGGDPYEQYF	TGCAGCGTTGCTCGCGGCGGAGACCCCTACGAGCAGTACTTC
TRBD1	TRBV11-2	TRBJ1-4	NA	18	CASSTRPPGQGENEKLFF	TGTGCCAGCAGCACCCGACCACCGGGACAGGGGGAGAATGAAAAACTGTTTTTT
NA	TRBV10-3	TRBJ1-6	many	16	CAISELRIGSNSPLHF	TGTGCCATCAGTGAGTTAAGGATAGGAAGTAATTCACCCCTCCACTTT
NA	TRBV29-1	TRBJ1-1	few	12	CSASRGITEAFF	TGCAGCGCCAGTCGGGGGATCACTGAAGCTTTCTTT
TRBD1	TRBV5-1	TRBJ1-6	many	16	CASSLGGQGVNSPLHF	TGCGCCAGCAGCTTGGGCGGACAGGGGGTTAATTCACCCCTCCACTTT
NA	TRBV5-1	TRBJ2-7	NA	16	CASSLGEGNGLGEQYF	TGCGCCAGCAGCTTGGGAGAGGGAAACGGCCTGGGAGAGCAGTACTTC
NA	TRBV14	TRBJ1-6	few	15	CASSPGTEGVSPLHF	TGTGCCAGCAGCCCCGGGACCGAGGGAGTTTCACCCCTCCACTTT
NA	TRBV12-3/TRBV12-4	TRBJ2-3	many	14	CASSVRELTDTQYF	TGTGCCAGCAGTGTGCGGGAACTCACAGATACGCAGTATTTT
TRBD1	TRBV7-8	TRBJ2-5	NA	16	CASSFLDRGRVETQYF	TGTGCCAGCAGCTTCCTTGACAGGGGGCGCGTGGAGACCCAGTACTTC
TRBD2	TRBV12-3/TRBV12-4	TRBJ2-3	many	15	CASTPWGRATDTQYF	TGTGCCAGCACCCCCTGGGGGAGGGCCACAGATACGCAGTATTTT
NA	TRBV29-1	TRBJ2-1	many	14	CSETFLGSGNEQFF	TGCAGCGAAACATTTCTAGGGTCAGGCAATGAGCAGTTCTTC
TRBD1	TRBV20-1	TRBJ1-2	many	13	CSAPIQGAWGYTF	TGCAGTGCTCCTATACAGGGGGCTTGGGGCTACACCTTC
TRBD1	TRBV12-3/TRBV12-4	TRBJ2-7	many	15	CASRSGTGRSYEQYF	TGTGCCAGCAGATCTGGGACAGGGCGTTCCTACGAGCAGTACTTC